The clone carrying this T cell receptor beta chain was seen ten or more times. For TCR beta, libraries came from iRepertoire HTBI primers and Arm-PCR of CDR3 regions. TCRdb re-analysed the multiplex PCR reads in MiXCR, keeping a single row per CDR3 protein. The sample shows approximately 560,000 distinct CDR3 sequences, approximately 16% of them seen only once. Indicated time point: newly diagnosed GD, antithyroid drugs for less than 3 months. PBMC-derived RNA was used for the TCR library. The sample comes from a study of regulatory T cells in long-lasting Graves disease. V shed 4 bases and J shed 14 bases, with 18 bases lying between them. The length of the CDR3 is 13 residues. Germline V gene data show CDR1 as MNHEY and CDR2 as SMNVEV (reference sequence). The sample was also linked to a second study, of T cells in Graves' hyperthyroidism and ophthalmopathy.

The sequencing used peripheral blood mononuclear cells (PBMCs), collected at new diagnosis, from a patient treated with antithyroid drugs. The receptor's source is a man younger than 35 with Graves disease. This chain connects TRBV27 to TRBJ2-1; the D gene is possibly TRBD2 (6 bases). This CDR3 reads CASSSTASAVKFF. The CDR3 coding sequence is TGTGCCAGCAGTTCGACTGCTAGCGCGGTGAAGTTCTTC.